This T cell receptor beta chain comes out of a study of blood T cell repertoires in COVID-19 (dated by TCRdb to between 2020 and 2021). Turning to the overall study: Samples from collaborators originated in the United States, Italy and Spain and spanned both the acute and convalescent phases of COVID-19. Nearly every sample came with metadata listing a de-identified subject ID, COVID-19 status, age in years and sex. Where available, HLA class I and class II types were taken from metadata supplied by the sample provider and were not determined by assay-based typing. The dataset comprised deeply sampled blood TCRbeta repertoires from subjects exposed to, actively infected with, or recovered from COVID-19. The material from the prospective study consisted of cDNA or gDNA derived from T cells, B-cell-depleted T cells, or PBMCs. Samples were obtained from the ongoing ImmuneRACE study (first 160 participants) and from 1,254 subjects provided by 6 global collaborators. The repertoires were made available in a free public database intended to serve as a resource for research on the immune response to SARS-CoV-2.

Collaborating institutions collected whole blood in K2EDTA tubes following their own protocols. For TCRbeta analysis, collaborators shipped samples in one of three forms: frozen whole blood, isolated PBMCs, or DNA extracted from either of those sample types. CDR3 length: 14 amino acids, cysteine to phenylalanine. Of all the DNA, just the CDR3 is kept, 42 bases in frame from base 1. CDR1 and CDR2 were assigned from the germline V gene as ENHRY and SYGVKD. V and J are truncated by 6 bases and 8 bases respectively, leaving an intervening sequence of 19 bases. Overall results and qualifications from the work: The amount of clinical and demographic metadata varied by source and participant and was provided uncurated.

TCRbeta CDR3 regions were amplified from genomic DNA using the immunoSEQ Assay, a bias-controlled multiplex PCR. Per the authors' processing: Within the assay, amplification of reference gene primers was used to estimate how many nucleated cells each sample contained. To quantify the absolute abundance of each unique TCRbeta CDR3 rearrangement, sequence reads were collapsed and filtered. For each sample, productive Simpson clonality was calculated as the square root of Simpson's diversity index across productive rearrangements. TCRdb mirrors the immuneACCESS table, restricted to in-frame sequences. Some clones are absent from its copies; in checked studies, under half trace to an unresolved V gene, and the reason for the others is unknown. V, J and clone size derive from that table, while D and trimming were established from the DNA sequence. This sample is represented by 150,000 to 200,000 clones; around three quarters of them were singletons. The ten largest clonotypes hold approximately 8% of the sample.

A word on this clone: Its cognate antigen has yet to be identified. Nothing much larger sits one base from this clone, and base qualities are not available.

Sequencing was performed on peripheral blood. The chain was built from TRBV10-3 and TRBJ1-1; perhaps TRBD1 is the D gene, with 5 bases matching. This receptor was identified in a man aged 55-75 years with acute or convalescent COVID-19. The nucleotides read TGTGCCATCAGCACGCCCAGGGATCTAAGAGAAGCTTTCTTT. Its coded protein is CAISTPRDLREAFF.